This T cell receptor beta chain was sequenced for a study of patients and donors after allogeneic stem cell transplantation (dated by TCRdb to between 2020 and 2021). This clonotype was observed at least ten times. Its target antigen remains unknown. Nothing much larger sits one base from this clone, and base qualities are not available. Preparation of the library involved RT-PCR. The sequencer listed for this sample is NextSeq 550. Clones were called with MiXCR by TCRdb after fastp trimmed the public reads at Q25, and only in-frame beta chains were retained. Every entry covers one CDR3 protein and lists the most common genes and DNA from its rows. The sample table holds 70,000 to 95,000 distinct CDR3 sequences, of which around 5% were seen once. Of the sample, 2.6% falls within the top ten clones. This clonotype was sampled from a human donor who was either an allogeneic HSCT recipient or a stem cell or donor lymphocyte infusion donor (not recorded which). It is not recorded whose cells these are; they may come from a transplant donor. Material: blood, either unsorted or a sorted T cell fraction (not recorded which).

For the CDR3, the sequence is CASSPASGSYNEQFF. At the DNA level, the sequence is TGTGCCAGCAGCCCTGCTAGCGGCTCCTACAATGAGCAGTTCTTC. This chain joins TRBV11-2 to TRBJ2-1; the junction holds 7 bases that match TRBD2. The germline V gene supplies CDR1 SGHAT and CDR2 FQNNGV. Trimming accounts for 5 bases at V and 0 bases at J, while the number of junction bases matched to no gene is 4. The CDR3 spans 15 residues, from the cysteine through the phenylalanine. The sequence is cut down to CDR3 DNA, 45 bases in frame from base 1.